The 19 T cell receptor beta chains given below trace back to one sample, sequenced in a study of T-cell memory formation after mild COVID-19 (dated by TCRdb to the early 2020s). Receptors were amplified or captured by 5' RACE. Sequenced using an Illumina NovaSeq 6000. Starting from the raw public reads, TCRdb applied fastp trimming at Q25, assembled clones with MiXCR and retained in-frame beta chains. Each CDR3 protein appears once, grouped with its most common genes and DNA. Present in this sample are about 300,000 distinct CDR3 sequences, just under 20% of which were seen just once. The ten largest make up over 20% of the sample. The specimen sequenced was PBMCs or a T cell subset sorted from them (not recorded which). The receptor set was obtained from a man younger than 35 who had mild COVID-19 (a few samples of this study predate the infection). The sample titles of this study are shuffled in the database, so cell type and time point are left out; the donor was told from shared clones.

This chain connects TRBV6-2 or TRBV6-3 to TRBJ1-1; D remains ambiguous. Germline CDR1 and CDR2: MNHEY and SVGEGT. The CDR3 totals 12 residues. V dropped 0 bases and J dropped 11 bases, with 10 bases sitting between them. The CDR3, as DNA: TGTGCCAGCAGTTACTCGAGGACGTCGGCTTTCTTT. Translation gives CASSYSRTSAFF.

This clonotype was recorded a few times. The chain joins TRBV20-1 to TRBJ1-5; D gene unclear. Per the germline V gene, CDR1 is DFQATT and CDR2 is SNEGSKA (reference sequence). This CDR3 contains 13 residues. Deletions cut 6 bases from V and 0 bases from J, with 9 bases between. The CDR3 is CSAERSSNQPQHF. DNA for the CDR3: TGCAGTGCCGAGAGGAGTAGCAATCAGCCCCAGCATTTT.

This clonotype was found a few times. The genes are TRBV2 and TRBJ1-5; D not certain. Germline V gene data show CDR1 as SNHLY and CDR2 as FYNNEI. The CDR3 is 11 amino acids. V was pared by 6 bases and J by 6 bases, with 6 bases between. CDR3 loop: CASRLIQPQHF. Written as DNA, the CDR3 is TGTGCCAGCAGATTGATTCAGCCCCAGCATTTT.

The chain links TRBV7-9 to TRBJ2-4; D possibly corresponds to TRBD1 (5 bases). V lost 4 bases, J lost 14 bases, and 15 bases lay in between. CDR3 size: 12 residues. In germline, CDR1 is SEHNR, CDR2 FQNEAQ (reference sequence). CDR3 in DNA: TGTGCCAGCAGCTCCATCTTAGGGGTGGAGTACTTC. Encoded protein: CASSSILGVEYF.

This clonotype has a handful of counts. The rearrangement uses TRBV11-2 and TRBJ2-7; the D gene is possibly TRBD1 (6 bases). The CDR3 length is 15 residues. V lost 5 bases and J lost 5, with 19 bases in between. The germline V gene encodes CDR1 SGHAT and CDR2 FQNNGV. This chain's CDR3 is CASSHRRTEWDEQYV. CDR3 sequence (DNA): TGTGCCAGCAGCCACCGACGGACAGAGTGGGACGAGCAGTACGTC.

This clonotype was seen more than once but under ten times. The chain uses TRBV7-2 and TRBJ1-2; D is uncertain. Germline V lookup: CDR1 SGHTA, CDR2 FQGNSA. The V end lost 4 bases, the J end lost 6 bases, and 12 bases lay between the germline ends. The CDR3 loop spans 13 amino acids. CDR3 bases: TGTGCCAGCAGCTCGAGGGAGCAGGATGGCTACACCTTC. It codes for CASSSREQDGYTF.

This clonotype was seen repeatedly, ten times or more. V usage is TRBV6-6 and J usage is TRBJ1-1; the D is unclear. V was cut by 6 bases and J by 5 bases, with 16 bases left in between. This CDR3 is built from 14 residues. Germline lookup yields CDR1 MNHNY and CDR2 SVGAGI (reference sequence). Written as DNA, the CDR3 is TGTGCCAGCAGACTCAGGACTTCCACTACTGAAGCTTTCTTT. This translates into CASRLRTSTTEAFF.

The V gene is TRBV9, the J gene TRBJ2-1; either TRBD1 or TRBD2 may supply D (6 bases each). CDR1 is SGDLS, CDR2 YYNGEE, per germline. Trimming took 0 bases from V and 7 from J, leaving 17 bases between them. This CDR3 is built from 16 residues. CDR3 in DNA: TGTGCCAGCAGCGTAGTACCGGGGGCATCAGGAAATGAGCAGTTCTTC. Protein sequence: CASSVVPGASGNEQFF.

This clonotype has only a few counts. The V and J genes are TRBV9 and TRBJ1-5; perhaps TRBD1 as D (6 bases). Germline-derived CDR1 and CDR2 are SGDLS and YYNGEE. The CDR3 has 18 residues. V was shortened by 0 bases and J by 1 base, with 17 bases between the two germline ends. CDR3 nucleotide sequence: TGTGCCAGCAGCGTAGGGACCTCTACCGGGGGCAGCAATCAGCCCCAGCATTTT. Amino acids: CASSVGTSTGGSNQPQHF.

This chain joins TRBV5-1 and TRBJ2-2; possibly TRBD1 for D (5 bases). In germline, CDR1 is SGHRS, CDR2 YFSETQ. Trimming took off 7 bases at V and 7 bases at J, with 14 bases between the two ends. The CDR3 sequence is 13 residues long. CDR3 DNA: TGCGCCAGCGAGGCTCAGGGCGGCGGGGAGCTGTTTTTT. Its protein is CASEAQGGGELFF. The whole variable domain, remainder taken from reference TRBV5-1 and TRBJ2-2, is KAGVTQTPRYLIKTRGQQVTLSCSPISGHRSVSWYQQTPGQGLQFLFEYFSETQRNKGNFPGRFSGRQFSNSRSEMNVSTLELGDSALYLCASEAQGGGELFFGEGSRLTVL.

This clonotype occurred many times. V gene TRBV3-1 combines with J gene TRBJ2-5; D is unresolved. This CDR3 spans 15 amino acids. Trimming cost V 4 bases and J 0 bases, with 12 bases left between them. Germline CDR1 and CDR2: LGHDT and YNNKEL (reference sequence). CDR3 nucleotides: TGTGCCAGCAGCCCGTTGGCGAGGTACCAAGAGACCCAGTACTTC. Protein: CASSPLARYQETQYF.

The chain recombines TRBV11-3 with TRBJ1-6, with a weak D call TRBD1 (5 bases). Germline lookup yields CDR1 SGHNT and CDR2 YENEEA. This CDR3 spans 13 amino acids. With 4 bases removed from V and 7 bases from J, the gap between germline ends came to 8 bases. CDR3 in DNA: TGTGCCAGCAGCTCGACAGTAAATTCACCCCTCCACTTT. Its translation: CASSSTVNSPLHF.

The J gene is TRBJ1-4, the V gene TRBV6-5, with TRBD1 matching 11 bases. The CDR3 is made up of 15 amino acids. CDR1 MNHEY and CDR2 SVGAGI come from the germline V gene. Losses at the gene ends were 5 bases for V and 7 bases for J; bases not matched to a gene: 6. The CDR3 DNA is TGTGCCAGCAGTACTAGGACAGGGGGCGTTGAAAAACTGTTTTTT. Translating gives CASSTRTGGVEKLFF.

This chain connects TRBV6-1 to TRBJ2-2; D is undetermined. This CDR3 is built from 17 residues. Trimming cost V 4 bases and J 3 bases, with 18 bases left between them. The germline V gene has CDR1 MNHNS and CDR2 SASEGT. This chain's CDR3 is CASSGSPRQADTGELFF. CDR3 DNA sequence: TGTGCCAGCAGTGGGAGCCCTAGGCAGGCGGACACCGGGGAGCTGTTTTTT.

The sample holds a few counts of this clonotype. This chain joins TRBV15 and TRBJ2-2; D is unresolved. V was cut by 6 bases and J by 1 base, with 6 bases left in between. Germline CDR1 reads LNHNV; CDR2 reads YYDKDF (reference sequence). The CDR3 is made up of 13 amino acids. For the CDR3, the DNA is TGTGCCACCAGTCAGTGGAACACCGGGGAGCTGTTTTTT. Translated, it gives CATSQWNTGELFF.

This clonotype has more than one count but fewer than ten. The chain employs TRBV4-1 and TRBJ2-5; 10 bases are a match to TRBD2. The CDR3 runs 17 residues. Looked up from germline, CDR1 is MGHRA and CDR2 is YSYEKL. V trimming: 4 bases; J trimming: 5 bases; junction bases outside the gene matches: 13. In DNA, the CDR3 is TGCGCCAGCAGCCTCCTGGATAGCGGGGGGTCAGGGGAGACCCAGTACTTC. Translated, it gives CASSLLDSGGSGETQYF.

The chain links TRBV5-1 to TRBJ1-5; D might be TRBD1 (5 bases). CDR1 is SGHRS, CDR2 YFSETQ, per germline. V was cut by 5 bases and J by 0 bases, with 15 bases left in between. This CDR3 has 16 residues. DNA of the CDR3: TGCGCCAGCAGTCCTACCGGGACCCCTAGCAATCAGCCCCAGCATTTT. Its translation: CASSPTGTPSNQPQHF.

This clonotype was seen more than once but under ten times. This sequence joins TRBV2 and TRBJ2-7, with D perhaps matching TRBD1 (6 bases). V was clipped by 2 bases and J by 2 bases, with 10 bases between them. This CDR3 region has 14 residues. The germline gives CDR1 SNHLY, CDR2 FYNNEI. The CDR3 reads CASSEIQGPYEQYF. Written as DNA, the CDR3 is TGTGCCAGCAGTGAAATCCAGGGGCCCTACGAGCAGTACTTC.

This clonotype turned up a few times. The chain is built from TRBV6-5 and TRBJ1-2; D remains unclear. This CDR3 region has 13 residues. Per germline, CDR1 MNHEY and CDR2 SVGAGI. Deletions cut 0 bases from V and 3 bases from J, with 5 bases between. The CDR3 DNA reads as TGTGCCAGCAGTTACTCGGCGGACTATGGCTACACCTTC. It is translated as CASSYSADYGYTF.